The entry below describes one T cell receptor (beta chain). This entry is derived from a study of blood T cell repertoires in COVID-19. Across the whole study: Material from acute and convalescent COVID-19 was sourced from the United States, Italy and Spain. Sources were T cells, B-cell-depleted T cells, or PBMCs; the material itself was cDNA or gDNA.

As originally analysed: Cell counts per sample came from amplifying reference gene primers. This table comes from immunoSEQ multiplex PCR, and its TCRdb copy is limited to in-frame clones, with some not included. V and J calls and clone size come straight from that table; D and trimming were deduced from the DNA. There are about 180,000 clones in the sample; approximately 90% occur only once, and 4% to 5% lies in the top ten. Sample: peripheral blood. This clonotype was sampled from a young woman with acute or convalescent COVID-19.

The DNA for the CDR3 is TGTGCCAGCAGCCCCGGGACAATAAACACTGAAGCTTTCTTT. Amino acids: CASSPGTINTEAFF. This chain joins TRBV7-2 and TRBJ1-1, with D possibly TRBD1 on 6 matching bases. V was shortened by 5 bases and J by 2 bases, with 12 bases between the two germline ends. This CDR3 contains 14 residues. The germline V gene has CDR1 SGHTA and CDR2 FQGNSA. Based on the CDR3 plus reference TRBV7-2 and TRBJ1-1, the full variable domain is GAGVSQSPSNKVTEKGKDVELRCDPISGHTALYWYRQSLGQGLEFLIYFQGNSAPDKSGLPSDRFSAERTGGSVSTLTIQRTQQEDSAVYLCASSPGTINTEAFFGQGTRLTVV.